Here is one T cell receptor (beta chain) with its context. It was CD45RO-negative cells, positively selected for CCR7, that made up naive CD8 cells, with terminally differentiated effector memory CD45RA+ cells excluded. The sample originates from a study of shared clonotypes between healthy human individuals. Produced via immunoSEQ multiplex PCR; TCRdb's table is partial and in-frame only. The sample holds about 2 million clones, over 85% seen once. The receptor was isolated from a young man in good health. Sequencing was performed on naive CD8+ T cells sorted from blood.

CDR3: CASSLGGANNEQFF. The CDR3 DNA sequence: TGTGCCAGCAGCTTAGGGGGGGCTAACAATGAGCAGTTCTTC. The V and J genes are TRBV7-8 and TRBJ2-1, with D perhaps assigned TRBD1 or TRBD2 (6 bases each). The germline CDR1 and CDR2 sequences are SGHVS and FQNEAQ. The CDR3 is made up of 14 amino acids. The germline V and J ends were trimmed by 1 base and 5 bases, with 9 bases remaining between them.